What follows are 4 T cell receptor beta chains derived from one specimen sequenced in a study of blood T cell repertoires in COVID-19. Libraries were prepared by immunoSEQ multiplex PCR; TCRdb keeps only in-frame clonotypes and omits some of them. This sample has about 250,000 clones; approximately 85% occur once, and the top ten carry 4.5% to 6%. The specimen was peripheral blood. The receptor source for this set is a man between 45 and 60 years old with COVID-19, enrolled during active disease.

This clone was observed a few times. The chain is built from TRBV10-3 and TRBJ2-7; 14 nucleotides line up with TRBD2. V gave up 5 bases and J gave up 3 bases; unmatched junction bases: 6. Germline V CDR1 and CDR2: ENHRY, SYGVKD. CDR3 length: 16 amino acids. CDR3 DNA sequence: TGTGCCATCAGTCCGGGACTAGCGGGGGAAGACTACGAGCAGTACTTC. This sequence encodes CAISPGLAGEDYEQYF.

The chain has TRBV4-3 and TRBJ2-7, with D possibly being TRBD1 (6 bases). Germline V gene lookup returns CDR1 LGHNA and CDR2 YSLEER. The CDR3 loop spans 16 amino acids. V shed 3 bases and J shed 2 bases, with 17 bases lying between them. CDR3 nucleotides: TGCGCCAGCAGCCAGACCTCCAGGGGTCCCCCCTACGAGCAGTACTTC. The encoded protein is CASSQTSRGPPYEQYF.

The genes are TRBV4-1 and TRBJ2-3, with a tentative D call TRBD2 (6 bases). This CDR3 has 16 residues. Trimming pared 3 bases from V and 6 bases from J, leaving 19 bases between. The V gene's germline CDR1 is MGHRA and CDR2 YSYEKL. This CDR3 is CASSQGDSPGRDTQYF. DNA of the CDR3: TGCGCCAGCAGCCAGGGGGACTCCCCGGGCAGGGATACGCAGTATTTT.

The CDR3 region is CACKGSGAYEQYF. The CDR3 DNA reads as TGTGCCTGTAAGGGATCGGGGGCCTACGAGCAGTACTTC. The rearrangement links TRBV30 to TRBJ2-7; TRBD2 might be the D (6 bases). Per the germline V gene, CDR1 is GTSNPN and CDR2 is SVGIG (reference sequence). CDR3 length equals 13 residues. Trimming cost V 6 bases and J 2 bases, with 14 bases left between them.